The sequence of this T cell receptor (beta chain) was determined in a study of T cell responses to AZD1222 COVID-19 vaccine. Study overall: Pooled together were second doses at about 4 or about 12 weeks.

Data came from immunoSEQ multiplex PCR; TCRdb stores just in-frame clones and leaves some out. The sample consists of roughly 150,000 clones, about 90% of them appearing once. The sequence came from an adult in good health. The starting material was peripheral blood, obtained on day 0 of AZD1222 vaccination.

The CDR3 bases are TGTGCCAGCAGCCGGGACTACCCCACAGATACGCAGTATTTT. It is translated as CASSRDYPTDTQYF. The chain uses TRBV6-4 and TRBJ2-3; TRBD2 agrees at 7 bases. CDR3 length equals 14 residues. CDR1 is MRHNA, CDR2 SNTAGT, per germline. With 6 bases clipped from V and 2 bases from J, the junction kept 5 bases outside the gene matches.